A selection of T cell receptor beta chains follows, all from one sample in a study of shared clonotypes between healthy human individuals. Sequencing was performed with immunoSEQ multiplex PCR; in TCRdb, only in-frame clones are kept and a portion is missing. The data contain around 1.9 million clones, roughly 95% of them singletons. The specimen was naive CD8+ T cells from PBMCs. The receptor set was obtained from a man aged 18 to 35 in good health. Some clones in this sample may be carry-over from other donors' samples. Both conserved end residues are part of each CDR3. A D gene is named only where the DNA matches it firmly. Expanded clones get a size class; other rows say once, few or many, or leave the size out.

J | V | size | D | DNA | CDR3
TRBJ2-7 | TRBV27 | - | TRBD2 | TGTGCCAGCAGCACGGGACTAGCGGGAGGAGGGGGCGCCGAGCAGTACTTC | CASSTGLAGGGGAEQYF
TRBJ2-7 | TRBV11-2 | - | - | TGTGCCAGCAGCCCCTTTGTAGCCCCCCAGCTCACCTACGAGCAGTACTTC | CASSPFVAPQLTYEQYF
TRBJ1-2 | TRBV7-9 | - | - | TGTGCCAGCAGCGACCCGAGGGGGACCCTTAACTATGGCTACACCTTC | CASSDPRGTLNYGYTF
TRBJ2-7 | TRBV27 | - | - | TGTGCCAGCAGCTCCCCCGGGACACTCGAGCAGTACTTC | CASSSPGTLEQYF
TRBJ1-5 | TRBV18 | once | - | TGTGCCAGCTCACCACTTGATCAGGAGGGGTCTCAGCCCCAGCATTTT | CASSPLDQEGSQPQHF
TRBJ2-1 | TRBV5-6 | - | TRBD1 | TGTGCCAGCAGCCATCGGGACAGAGAATTCAATGAGCAGTTCTTC | CASSHRDREFNEQFF
TRBJ2-2 | TRBV4-1 | - | - | TGCGCCAGCCTAGGGACCGGGGAGCTGTTTTTT | CASLGTGELFF
TRBJ2-1 | TRBV27 | - | - | TGTGCCAGCAGTTTCTTAAACAATGAGCAGTTCTTC | CASSFLNNEQFF
TRBJ2-5 | TRBV5-1 | - | - | TGCGCCAGCAGCTTGGCCGGCAGGGTAGTTAGGTACCAAGAGACCCAGTACTTC | CASSLAGRVVRYQETQYF
TRBJ1-2 | TRBV7-9 | - | - | TGTGCCAGCAGCCCCAAGGACTATGGCTACACCTTC | CASSPKDYGYTF
TRBJ2-3 | TRBV28 | once | TRBD2 | TGTGCCAGCAGTCCTACCACAGCGGGAGAGTATACGCAGTATTTT | CASSPTTAGEYTQYF